This T cell receptor beta chain was sequenced during a study of a mutant IDH1 vaccine in newly diagnosed glioma. Time point defined: baseline, week 1 (first vaccination visit). Treatment here: pre-vaccination baseline after standard-of-care therapy. Donor diagnoses consisted of new WHO grade 3 or 4 IDH1-mutant, ATRX-lost astrocytomas. Profiling relied on immunoSEQ multiplex PCR, and the TCRdb table lists in-frame clones only, not all of them. The sample includes tens of thousands of clones, over 70% of them seen just once. Germline values: CDR1 LNHNV, CDR2 YYDKDF (reference sequence). The junction had 4 bases not matched to a gene; V was cut back by 3 bases and J by 6 bases. The CDR3 is 14 amino acids.

The chain carries TRBV15 and TRBJ2-7; 11 nucleotides match TRBD1. The TCR was taken from a young man with glioma. Sequences were derived from PBMCs, sampled from a glioma patient treated with radiotherapy, temozolomide or both. This CDR3 reads CATSSRTGGAEQYF. DNA for the CDR3: TGTGCCACCAGCAGCAGGACAGGGGGCGCCGAGCAGTACTTC.